This TCR beta chain comes out of a study of technical replicates of blood from several donors. TCRdb keeps only in-frame clones here, not all; method: immunoSEQ multiplex PCR. The sample carries fewer than 70,000 clones, around 88% recorded once. The V and J ends lost 9 bases and 2 bases, in that order; junction bases with no gene match: 4. The CDR3 totals 14 residues. The germline gives CDR1 MNHNS, CDR2 SASEGT. The sample holds one count of this clone. The rearrangement uses TRBV6-1 and TRBJ2-1, with 10 bases aligning to TRBD2. The sequence was collected from a human donor in good health. Some clones in this sample may be carry-over from other donors' samples. The specimen sequenced was PBMCs. In DNA form, the CDR3 reads TGTGCCAGTAAGCGGGAGGGGCCCTACAATGAGCAGTTCTTC. This encodes CASKREGPYNEQFF.